The 8 T cell receptor beta chains reported below all come from one sample, sequenced in a study of T cell responses to AZD1222 COVID-19 vaccine. Assay used: immunoSEQ multiplex PCR; TCRdb lists only in-frame clones, some missing. Of some 180,000 clones listed, around nine tenths are singletons. Sample: peripheral blood, taken 28 days after the second AZD1222 dose. These receptors were taken from an adult who received the AZD1222 COVID-19 vaccine.

The CDR3 DNA is TGTGCCAGCTCACCACGGACAGGTGAGAGCACTGAAGCTTTCTTT. As protein: CASSPRTGESTEAFF. The chain combines TRBV18 with TRBJ1-1, with TRBD1 identical over 7 bases. The CDR3 is 15 residues long. The germline V gene encodes CDR1 KGHSH and CDR2 LQKENI. The ends lost 1 base at V and 4 bases at J; junction bases unmatched: 6.

In DNA form, the CDR3 reads TGTGCCAGCAGTTTGACAGGCTCCTACGAGCAGTACTTC. The encoded protein is CASSLTGSYEQYF. The chain combines TRBV12-3 or TRBV12-4 with TRBJ2-7, with a weak D call TRBD1 (6 bases). The CDR3 has 13 residues. With 3 bases removed from V and 0 bases from J, the gap between germline ends came to 6 bases.

V gene TRBV10-3 combines with J gene TRBJ1-1; D is unclear. This CDR3 is built from 13 residues. The V end lost 1 base, the J end lost 1 base, and 4 bases lay between the germline ends. Germline-derived CDR1 and CDR2 are ENHRY and SYGVKD. CDR3 bases: TGTGCCATCAGTGAGTTGGCGAACACTGAAGCTTTCTTT. Protein product: CAISELANTEAFF.

CDR3 protein: CASSLNYRAYEQYF. For the CDR3, the DNA is TGTGCCAGCAGCTTAAATTACAGGGCCTACGAGCAGTACTTC. The chain recombines TRBV7-2 with TRBJ2-7, with D possibly being TRBD1 (6 bases). The CDR3 covers 14 residues. Germline values: CDR1 SGHTA, CDR2 FQGNSA. V was trimmed by 2 bases and J by 2 bases, leaving 10 bases between them.

The chain uses TRBV5-4 and TRBJ1-2, with unresolved D. This CDR3 region has 16 residues. The germline V gene encodes CDR1 SGHNT and CDR2 YYREEE (reference sequence). V was shortened by 0 bases and J by 8 bases, with 20 bases between the two germline ends. This chain's CDR3 is CASSLDGGSKLIGYTF. The DNA for the CDR3 is TGTGCCAGCAGCTTGGATGGCGGCAGCAAACTTATCGGCTACACCTTC. The complete variable domain, with remaining parts taken from reference TRBV5-4 and TRBJ1-2, reads ETGVTQSPTHLIKTRGQQVTLRCSSQSGHNTVSWYQQALGQGPQFIFQYYREEENGRGNFPPRFSGLQFPNYSSELNVNALELDDSALYLCASSLDGGSKLIGYTFGSGTRLTVV.

The J gene is TRBJ2-6, the V gene TRBV9; D may be TRBD1 or TRBD2 (5 bases each). Trimming shortened V by 4 bases and J by 0 bases, and 8 bases separated the two germline ends. Germline CDR1 SGDLS, CDR2 YYNGEE. The CDR3 has 15 amino acids. CDR3 protein: CASSLGVSGANVLTF. The CDR3 bases are TGTGCCAGCAGCCTGGGGGTCTCTGGGGCCAACGTCCTGACTTTC.

The CDR3 DNA reads as TGTGCCAGCAGTAGTCGGGACGGGTGGGATACGCAGTATTTT. Protein sequence: CASSSRDGWDTQYF. V and J are TRBV6-5 and TRBJ2-3; D may match TRBD1 or TRBD2 (5 bases each). The germline V and J ends were trimmed by 5 bases and 6 bases, with 15 bases remaining between them. This CDR3 has 14 residues. Germline CDR1 is MNHEY and CDR2 is SVGAGI.

The rearrangement joins TRBV5-4 to TRBJ1-2; D uncertain. Germline CDR1 reads SGHNT; CDR2 reads YYREEE (reference sequence). V dropped 3 bases and J dropped 8 bases, with 14 bases sitting between them. The CDR3 runs to 13 residues. The CDR3 DNA reads as TGTGCCAGCAGCTGGGAAAAGACGCGGGGCTACACCTTC. It yields the protein CASSWEKTRGYTF.